This is a list of T cell receptor beta chains from one sample in a study of cytomegalovirus exposure and HLA in healthy donors. Produced via immunoSEQ multiplex PCR; TCRdb's table is partial and in-frame only. The table lists about 160,000 clones, 65% to 85% of them singletons, with roughly 6.2% in the top ten. Specimen: PBMCs. The receptor source for this set is a male donor in good health and CMV-seropositive. The CDR3 runs from the conserved cysteine through the conserved F or W. A D gene is named only where the DNA matches it firmly.

TRBV28,TRBJ2-7,TRBD1,CASTLRDRVREQYF
TRBV5-1,TRBJ2-1,TRBD2,CASRELAGVNEQFF
TRBV28,TRBJ2-7,.,CASSRGRYYEQYF
TRBV7-9,TRBJ2-5,.,CASSPREGRQETQYF
TRBV15,TRBJ1-5,TRBD1,CATSSPGTASRPQHF
TRBV5-4,TRBJ1-1,.,CASSIKQGAEAFF
TRBV5-4,TRBJ2-7,.,CASSFPGAYEQYF
TRBV7-2,TRBJ2-1,.,CASSFTGAFGNEQFF
TRBV4-3,TRBJ2-3,TRBD2,CASSPSSGRATDTQYF
TRBV27,TRBJ1-2,TRBD1,CASSLRGDRGANYGYTF
TRBV25-1,TRBJ2-4,.,CASSGGRNIQYF
TRBV29-1,TRBJ2-5,TRBD2,CSVATSPGETQYF
TRBV5-6,TRBJ1-5,.,CASSLPSQPQHF
TRBV30,TRBJ2-6,.,CAWSRGGASGANVLTF
TRBV11-3,TRBJ2-1,.,CASSLDLALAEQFF
TRBV4-1,TRBJ2-7,TRBD2,CASSSRLAGHYEQYF
TRBV11-2,TRBJ1-4,.,CASSPGWGWHEKLFF
TRBV13,TRBJ2-7,.,CASSLRLALTYEQYF
TRBV30,TRBJ2-7,.,CAWGSGWEQYF
TRBV7-9,TRBJ2-4,.,CASSYQTGLAKNIQYF
TRBV9,.,TRBD2,CASSVRAGGPYEQYF
TRBV7-9,TRBJ1-2,TRBD1,CSSSLAQGAFTSTF
TRBV27,TRBJ2-2,TRBD1,CASSLTGQASGGELFF
TRBV28,TRBJ1-5,.,CASSPFSAGPGQPQHF
TRBV15,TRBJ2-7,.,CATSRDGRTYEQYF
TRBV18,TRBJ1-2,.,CASSPDSIYGYTF
TRBV7-6,TRBJ2-1,.,CASALRGGSRNEQFF
TRBV5-1,TRBJ2-5,TRBD1,CASSFWTGTASETQYF
TRBV25-1,TRBJ1-2,.,CASSETVTAAAHGYTF
TRBV30,TRBJ1-5,.,CAYAPGGYSNQPQHF
TRBV4-2,.,.,CASSQDEGLSYEQYF
TRBV7-6,TRBJ1-1,.,CASSQRQGTTEAFF
TRBV7-9,TRBJ2-1,TRBD2,CASSTKAGGARNEQFF
TRBV5-6,TRBJ2-3,.,CASSPTASTDTQYF
TRBV7-2,TRBJ1-1,TRBD1,CASSAWTGPNTEAFF
TRBV5-1,TRBJ2-7,TRBD1,CASSPSPGQGHYEQYF
TRBV28,TRBJ2-7,TRBD2,CASSLGLAGGPYEQYF
TRBV2,TRBJ2-2,.,CASSGGTQNTGELFF
TRBV6-1,TRBJ2-5,TRBD1,CASTTGQGKTQYF
TRBV6-1,TRBJ1-6,.,CASSERIGGFSPLHF
TRBV20-1,TRBJ2-5,.,CSALRQETQYF
TRBV29-1,TRBJ2-3,.,CSVVGRPSDTQYF
TRBV30,TRBJ1-2,.,CAWSDGVNYGYTF
TRBV25-1,TRBJ1-6,.,CASSDEGGAYNSPLHF
TRBV7-8,TRBJ2-3,TRBD2,CASSPSSGSFTDTQYF
TRBV19,TRBJ1-2,.,CASSDPRQVFGGYTF